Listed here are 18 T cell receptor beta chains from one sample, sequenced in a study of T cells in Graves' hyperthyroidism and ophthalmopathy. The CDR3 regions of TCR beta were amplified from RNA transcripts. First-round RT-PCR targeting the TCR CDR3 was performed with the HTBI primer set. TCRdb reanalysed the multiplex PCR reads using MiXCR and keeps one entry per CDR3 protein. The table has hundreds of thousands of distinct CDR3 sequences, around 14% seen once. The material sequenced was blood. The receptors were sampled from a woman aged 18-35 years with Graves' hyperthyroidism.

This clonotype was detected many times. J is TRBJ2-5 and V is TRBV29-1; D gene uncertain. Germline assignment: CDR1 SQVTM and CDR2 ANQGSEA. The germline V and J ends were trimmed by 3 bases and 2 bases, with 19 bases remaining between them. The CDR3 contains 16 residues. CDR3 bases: TGCAGCGTTGAGGGTAGCCCGACTGGTATACAAGAGACCCAGTACTTC. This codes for CSVEGSPTGIQETQYF.

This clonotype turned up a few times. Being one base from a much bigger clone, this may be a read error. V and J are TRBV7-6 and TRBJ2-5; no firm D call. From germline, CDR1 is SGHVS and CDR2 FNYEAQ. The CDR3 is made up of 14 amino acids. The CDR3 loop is CVSSPGPQQETQYF. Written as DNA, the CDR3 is TGTGTCAGCAGCCCCGGACCCCAGCAAGAGACCCAGTACTTC.

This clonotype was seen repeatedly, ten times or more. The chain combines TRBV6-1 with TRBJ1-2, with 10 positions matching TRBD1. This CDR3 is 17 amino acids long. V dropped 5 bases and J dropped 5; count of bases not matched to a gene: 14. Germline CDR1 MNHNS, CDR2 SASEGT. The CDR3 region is CASSSTGTGAAWYGYTF. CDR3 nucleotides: TGTGCCAGCAGTTCCACCGGGACAGGGGCCGCTTGGTATGGCTACACCTTC.

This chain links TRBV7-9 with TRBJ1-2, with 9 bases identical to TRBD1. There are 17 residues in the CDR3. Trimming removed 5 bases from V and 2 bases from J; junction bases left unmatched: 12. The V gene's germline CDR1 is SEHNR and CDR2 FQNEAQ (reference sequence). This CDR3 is CASSPKGDRAQNYGYTF. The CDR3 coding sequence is TGTGCCAGCAGCCCTAAAGGGGACAGGGCCCAAAACTATGGCTACACCTTC.

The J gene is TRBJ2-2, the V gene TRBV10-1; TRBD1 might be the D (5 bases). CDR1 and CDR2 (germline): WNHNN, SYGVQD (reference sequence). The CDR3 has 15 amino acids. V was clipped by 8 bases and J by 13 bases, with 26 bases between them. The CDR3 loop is CASYSDSDVRKWLFF. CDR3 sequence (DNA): TGCGCCAGCTACTCTGACAGCGACGTTAGAAAATGGCTGTTTTTT.

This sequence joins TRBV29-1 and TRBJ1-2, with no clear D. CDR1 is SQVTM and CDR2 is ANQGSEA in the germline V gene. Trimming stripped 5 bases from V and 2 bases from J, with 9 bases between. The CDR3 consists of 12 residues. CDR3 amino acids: CSVRTGNYGYTF. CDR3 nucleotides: TGCAGCGTTCGAACGGGGAACTATGGCTACACCTTC. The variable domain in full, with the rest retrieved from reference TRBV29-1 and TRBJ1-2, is SAVISQKPSRDICQRGTSLTIQCQVDSQVTMMFWYRQQPGQSLTLIATANQGSEATYESGFVIDKFPISRPNLTFSTLTVSNMSPEDSSIYLCSVRTGNYGYTFGSGTRLTVV.

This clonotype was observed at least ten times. CDR3 sequence reads: CASSPSQGDYEQYF. CDR3 DNA: TGTGCCAGCTCACCATCCCAGGGGGACTACGAGCAGTACTTC. The chain is built from TRBV18 and TRBJ2-7, with 7 bases matching TRBD1. V shed 2 bases, J shed 3 bases, and the junction held 4 bases outside the gene matches. This CDR3 is 14 amino acids long. Germline-derived CDR1 and CDR2 are KGHSH and LQKENI.

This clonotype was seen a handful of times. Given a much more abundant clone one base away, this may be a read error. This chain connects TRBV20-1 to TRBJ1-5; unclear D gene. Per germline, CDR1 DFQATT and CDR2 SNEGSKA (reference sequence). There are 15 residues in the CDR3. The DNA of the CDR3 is TGCAATGCACGGGCGGGCCTAAATAGCAATCAGCCCCAGCATTTT. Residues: CNARAGLNSNQPQHF.

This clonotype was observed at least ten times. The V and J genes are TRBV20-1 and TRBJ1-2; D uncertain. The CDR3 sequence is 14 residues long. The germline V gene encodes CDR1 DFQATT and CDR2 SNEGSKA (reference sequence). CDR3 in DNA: TGCAGGCGGGCCTTCAACGGGCCCTACTATGGCTACACCTTC. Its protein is CRRAFNGPYYGYTF.

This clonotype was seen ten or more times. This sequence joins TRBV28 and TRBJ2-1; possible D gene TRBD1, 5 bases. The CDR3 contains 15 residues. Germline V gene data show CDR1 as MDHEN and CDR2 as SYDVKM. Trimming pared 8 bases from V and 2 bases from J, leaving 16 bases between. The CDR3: CASLPPRATYNEQFF. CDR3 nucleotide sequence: TGTGCCAGCCTACCCCCCAGGGCCACCTACAATGAGCAGTTCTTC. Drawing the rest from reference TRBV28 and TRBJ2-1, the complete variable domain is DVKVTQSSRYLVKRTGEKVFLECVQDMDHENMFWYRQDPGLGLRLIYFSYDVKMKEKGDIPEGYSVSREKKERFSLILESASTNQTSMYLCASLPPRATYNEQFFGPGTRLTVL.

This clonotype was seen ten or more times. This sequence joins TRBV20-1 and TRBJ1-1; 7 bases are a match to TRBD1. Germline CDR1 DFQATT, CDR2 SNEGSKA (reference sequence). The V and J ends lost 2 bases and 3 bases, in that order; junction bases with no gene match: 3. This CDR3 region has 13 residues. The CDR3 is CSARRDRDTEAFF. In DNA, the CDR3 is TGCAGTGCTAGACGGGACAGAGACACTGAAGCTTTCTTT.

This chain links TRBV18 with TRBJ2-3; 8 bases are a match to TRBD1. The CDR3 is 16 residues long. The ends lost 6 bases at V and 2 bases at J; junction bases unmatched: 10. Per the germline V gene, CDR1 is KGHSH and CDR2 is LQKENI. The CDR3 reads CASSLRTGSSTDTQYF. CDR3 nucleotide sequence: TGTGCCAGCTCGCTCAGGACAGGGAGTTCCACAGATACGCAGTATTTT.

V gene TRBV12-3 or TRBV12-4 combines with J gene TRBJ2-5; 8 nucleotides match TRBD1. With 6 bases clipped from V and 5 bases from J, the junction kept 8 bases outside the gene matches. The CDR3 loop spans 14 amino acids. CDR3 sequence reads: CASSSGGNSETQYF. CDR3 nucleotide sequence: TGTGCCAGCAGCTCAGGGGGCAATTCGGAGACCCAGTACTTC.

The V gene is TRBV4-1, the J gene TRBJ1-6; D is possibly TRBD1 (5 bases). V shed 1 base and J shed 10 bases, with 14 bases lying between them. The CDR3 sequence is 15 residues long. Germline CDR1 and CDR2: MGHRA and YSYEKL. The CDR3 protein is CASSQVLRPGSPLHF. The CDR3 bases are TGCGCCAGCAGCCAAGTTCTCAGGCCAGGGTCACCCCTCCACTTT.

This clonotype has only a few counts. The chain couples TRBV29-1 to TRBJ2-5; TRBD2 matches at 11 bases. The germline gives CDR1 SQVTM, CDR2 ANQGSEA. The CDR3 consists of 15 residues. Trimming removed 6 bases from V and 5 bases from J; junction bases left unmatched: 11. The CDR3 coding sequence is TGCAGCGTACGCCTGCTAGCGGGAGGTTTGGAGACCCAGTACTTC. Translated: CSVRLLAGGLETQYF.

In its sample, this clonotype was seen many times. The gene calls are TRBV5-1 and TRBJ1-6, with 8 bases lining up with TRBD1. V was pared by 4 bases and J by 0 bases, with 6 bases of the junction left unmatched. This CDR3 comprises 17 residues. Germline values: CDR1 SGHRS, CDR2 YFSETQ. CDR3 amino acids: CASSARQGSSYNSPLHF. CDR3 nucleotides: TGCGCCAGCAGCGCTCGACAGGGGAGCTCCTATAATTCACCCCTCCACTTT. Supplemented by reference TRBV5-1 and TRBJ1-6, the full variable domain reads KAGVTQTPRYLIKTRGQQVTLSCSPISGHRSVSWYQQTPGQGLQFLFEYFSETQRNKGNFPGRFSGRQFSNSRSEMNVSTLELGDSALYLCASSARQGSSYNSPLHFGNGTRLTVT.

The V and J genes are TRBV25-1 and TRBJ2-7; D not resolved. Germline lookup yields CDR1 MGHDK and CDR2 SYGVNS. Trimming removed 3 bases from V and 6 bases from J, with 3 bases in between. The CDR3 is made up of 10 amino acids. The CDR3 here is CASSDGEQYF. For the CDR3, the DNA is TGTGCCAGCAGTGATGGCGAGCAGTACTTC.

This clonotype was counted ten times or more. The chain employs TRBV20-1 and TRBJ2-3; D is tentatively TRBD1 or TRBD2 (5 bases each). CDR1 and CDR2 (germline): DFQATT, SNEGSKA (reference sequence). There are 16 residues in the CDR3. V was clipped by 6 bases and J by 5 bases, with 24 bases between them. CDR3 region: CSATRNQRGSQDTQYF. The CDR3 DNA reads TGCAGTGCCACCCGCAATCAGAGGGGATCACAAGATACGCAGTATTTT.